A single T cell receptor (beta chain) is shown here with its context. Its antigen is unidentified. The CDR3 is 13 residues long. Trimming pared 1 base from V and 7 bases from J, leaving 10 bases between. Germline V gene sequence: CDR1 SGHTA, CDR2 FQGNSA. This entry comes from a study of blood T cells in healthy people across ages. Study findings and constraints: There was no known CMV status for donors, so expanded clonotype changes were possibly confounded.

Using a J-beta primer mix together with a sample-barcoded 5' primer, a second PCR was run for about 6 to 11 cycles. TCRdb passed the 5' RACE reads through MiXCR, listing each CDR3 protein once. The sample holds about 590,000 distinct CDR3 sequences, roughly 30% seen once. The receptor was derived from a woman of 80 years or more in good health. This rearrangement joins TRBV7-2 to TRBJ1-1; D unclear. Sequenced: blood. The CDR3 DNA reads TGTGCCAGCAGCTTAGTCAGGTGGGATGAAGCTTTCTTT. It specifies CASSLVRWDEAFF.